This entry lists 8 T cell receptor beta chains sequenced from one sample in a study of T cell responses to AZD1222 COVID-19 vaccine. Assay: immunoSEQ multiplex PCR; the TCRdb copy retains only in-frame clones and omits some. The sample holds 240,000 or so clones; over 90% are singletons and the top ten take roughly 0.6%. The sample in question was peripheral blood, obtained on day 0 of AZD1222 vaccination. The receptor source for this set is an adult in good health.

V gene TRBV2 combines with J gene TRBJ1-2, with D unclear. Trimming removed 2 bases at V and 6 bases at J, with 13 bases between. The CDR3 covers 14 residues. Per the germline V gene, CDR1 is SNHLY and CDR2 is FYNNEI. CDR3 DNA sequence: TGTGCCAGCAGTGAAATTTTGGGGAGGGATGGCTACACCTTC. Protein sequence: CASSEILGRDGYTF.

This chain joins TRBV15 and TRBJ1-1; D is unresolved. The CDR3 consists of 14 residues. CDR1 is LNHNV and CDR2 is YYDKDF in the germline V gene (reference sequence). V dropped 3 bases and J dropped 8 bases, with 16 bases sitting between them. The CDR3 DNA is TGTGCCACCAGCAGGGGCCCGAGTGGCAAGGAAGCTTTCTTT. Protein product: CATSRGPSGKEAFF.

The chain uses TRBV28 and TRBJ1-3, with D possibly being TRBD1 (5 bases). CDR1 MDHEN and CDR2 SYDVKM come from the germline V gene. CDR3 length equals 15 residues. The V end lost 6 bases, the J end lost 1 base, and 13 bases lay between the germline ends. This CDR3 reads CASSPDRLSGNTIYF. CDR3 DNA: TGTGCCAGCAGCCCAGACAGACTTTCTGGAAACACCATATATTTT.

The chain links TRBV5-4 to TRBJ2-7; TRBD2 matches 9 bases. CDR3 length equals 15 residues. Germline-derived CDR1 and CDR2 are SGHNT and YYREEE (reference sequence). Germline trimming cut 4 bases from V and 4 bases from J; bases unmatched to any gene: 9. The CDR3 DNA is TGTGCCAGCAGCCCTGCTGGCGGGAGGGGGTACGAGCAGTACTTC. Its protein is CASSPAGGRGYEQYF.

The rearrangement joins TRBV7-9 to TRBJ1-5, with D hard to call. V was clipped by 7 bases and J by 0 bases, with 7 bases between them. The germline gives CDR1 SEHNR, CDR2 FQNEAQ (reference sequence). This CDR3 spans 13 amino acids. The CDR3 reads CASTVGSNQPQHF. The CDR3 nucleotides are TGTGCCAGCACCGTAGGTAGCAATCAGCCCCAGCATTTT. The full variable domain, in which reference TRBV7-9 and TRBJ1-5 provide the parts outside the CDR3, is DTGVSQNPRHKITKRGQNVTFRCDPISEHNRLYWYRQTLGQGPEFLTYFQNEAQLEKSRLLSDRFSAERPKGSFSTLEIQRTEQGDSAMYLCASTVGSNQPQHFGDGTRLSIL.

The rearrangement uses TRBV3-1 (or the pseudogene TRBV3-2) and TRBJ1-1; no reliable D call. Deletions cut 4 bases from V and 8 bases from J, with 11 bases between. The CDR3 runs 12 residues. CDR1 LGHDT and CDR2 YNNKEL come from the germline V gene (reference sequence). The CDR3 DNA reads as TGTGCCAGCAGCCCCCCGGAGGGCGAAGCTTTCTTT. Protein product: CASSPPEGEAFF.

With regard to this clone: Other DNA sequences of this sample code for an identical CDR3. As DNA, the CDR3 is TGTGCCAGCAGGGGGGGGGCGGCAATGAATTCACCCCTCCACTTT. This gives the protein CASRGGAAMNSPLHF. The V call is TRBV25-1, the J call TRBJ1-6; tentative D call: TRBD1 (6 bases). Germline loops: CDR1 MGHDK, CDR2 SYGVNS. Trimming took off 6 bases at V and 7 bases at J, with 16 bases between the two ends. The CDR3 extends over 15 amino acids.

This clone was seen just once. The gene calls are TRBV5-4 and TRBJ1-4; D might be TRBD1 (5 bases). CDR1 and CDR2 (germline): SGHNT, YYREEE (reference sequence). The CDR3 extends over 15 amino acids. The V end lost 7 bases, the J end lost 0 bases, and 13 bases lay between the germline ends. CDR3 sequence: CASSQGPATNEKLFF. In DNA form, the CDR3 reads TGTGCCAGCTCTCAGGGACCTGCAACTAATGAAAAACTGTTTTTT.